This T cell receptor beta chain was sequenced in a study of cytotoxic CD8 clonotypes in ibrutinib-treated CLL. Study-level information: After median roughly 68 months, around 14 stayed in remission, about twelve progressed; responses roughly 25 partial, 2 complete. Points from the study as a whole: Under treatment, the uncommon public clonotypes either contracted or remained stable.

The V gene's germline CDR1 is SGHRS and CDR2 YFSETQ. The CDR3 contains 16 residues. Concerning this clone: Its antigen is not identified. A junction boundary mismatches the germline segment, possibly from a read error.

Sequenced by immunoSEQ multiplex PCR; TCRdb stores in-frame clones only, minus some. This table holds 60,000 to 70,000 clones, less than 75% found once. This TCR came from a human donor with chronic lymphocytic leukemia. The rearrangement uses TRBV5-1 and TRBJ2-6; D uncertain. Sequenced material: PBMCs, taken after 12 months of ibrutinib treatment. The CDR3 spells CASRPRFRPGANVLTF. CDR3 DNA: TGTGCCAGCAGACCCAGGTTCAGGCCTGGGGCCAACGTCCTGACTTTC.